Reported below is one T cell receptor (beta chain). The sample comes from a study of blood T cell repertoires in COVID-19. Study background: COVID-19 samples from acute and convalescent phases originated in the United States, Italy and Spain. Sources were T cells, B-cell-depleted T cells, or PBMCs; the material itself was cDNA or gDNA.

CDR1 and CDR2 from the germline V gene are MGHRA and YSYEKL. V lost 5 bases, J lost 5 bases, and 3 bases stayed unmatched. The CDR3 covers 13 residues. Study processing details: Amplification of reference gene primers provided the estimated nucleated cell counts. TCRdb's table, derived via immunoSEQ multiplex PCR, lists solely in-frame clones and lacks some. The V and J calls and clone size were taken over from that table, and D and trimming were inferred from the DNA. The sample yields a few hundred thousand clones, around 84% seen once. The sequence was obtained from a man aged 45-60 years with active or convalescent COVID-19. This chain connects TRBV4-1 to TRBJ1-2; the match to TRBD1 covers 9 bases. The sample consisted of peripheral blood. The CDR3 DNA follows: TGCGCCAGCAGCGTAGACAGGGGGTATGGCTACACCTTC. Amino acid sequence: CASSVDRGYGYTF.